This T cell receptor (beta chain) was recovered during a study of CD8 T cells in ankylosing spondylitis. Notes on the study in general: Disease-linked clones were CD8+ and relatively rare in peripheral blood. The study identified a TCR beta motif of roughly eight highly homologous variants that appeared characteristic of ankylosing spondylitis blood.

This clonotype was detected a few times. Its antigen is as yet unknown. From germline, CDR1 is SEHNR and CDR2 FQNEAQ (reference sequence). The germline V and J ends were trimmed by 4 bases and 5 bases, with 11 bases remaining between them. The CDR3 is 14 amino acids. TCRdb fed the 5' RACE reads into MiXCR, producing one record per CDR3 protein. There are 700,000 to 850,000 distinct CDR3 sequences in the sample; 10% to 15% occur only once, and just over 0.5% lies in the top ten. The sequenced sample consisted of blood, either unsorted or a sorted T cell fraction (not recorded which). The source is a male donor with ankylosing spondylitis. The chain has TRBV7-9 and TRBJ1-4; D not resolved. For the CDR3, the DNA is TGTGCCAGCAGCTCCCTGACACTAAATGAAAAACTGTTTTTT. Encoded protein: CASSSLTLNEKLFF.